This T cell receptor (beta chain) was documented in a study of shared clonotypes between healthy human individuals. Across the study: The people who gave samples were a couple of women and a few men aged 18 to 49.

On this clone: The antigen remains unidentified.

Several immunoSEQ plates received, in even portions, the genomic DNA of each subset. Sequenced by immunoSEQ multiplex PCR; TCRdb stores in-frame clones only, minus some. The sample records 2 million to 2.5 million clones, 85% to 95% being singletons. Whole-study findings and limits: Generation of non-shared clonotypes was less probable than generation of clonotypes shared by all four donors. Shared clonotypes: roughly 4.5% naive CD4, around 3.5% naive CD8, less than 2.5% memory CD4, under 0.5% memory CD8.

Trimming pared 0 bases from V and 7 bases from J, leaving 7 bases between. The length of the CDR3 is 12 residues. Germline V gene sequence: CDR1 GTSNPN, CDR2 SVGIG (reference sequence). This TCR derives from a man aged 18 to 29 in good health. Some clones in this sample may be carry-over from other donors' samples. The gene calls are TRBV30 and TRBJ2-1; no clear D. Source material: naive CD4+ T cells from PBMCs. Documented subset: CD45RA+ positively selected. The CDR3 is CAWSVGWNEQFF. CDR3 coding DNA: TGTGCCTGGAGTGTGGGCTGGAATGAGCAGTTCTTC. Together with reference TRBV30 and TRBJ2-1, the CDR3 gives the full variable domain: SQTIHQWPATLVQPVGSPLSLECTVEGTSNPNLYWYRQAAGRGLQLLFYSVGIGQISSEVPQNLSASRPQDRQFILSSKKLLLSDSGFYLCAWSVGWNEQFFGPGTRLTVL.